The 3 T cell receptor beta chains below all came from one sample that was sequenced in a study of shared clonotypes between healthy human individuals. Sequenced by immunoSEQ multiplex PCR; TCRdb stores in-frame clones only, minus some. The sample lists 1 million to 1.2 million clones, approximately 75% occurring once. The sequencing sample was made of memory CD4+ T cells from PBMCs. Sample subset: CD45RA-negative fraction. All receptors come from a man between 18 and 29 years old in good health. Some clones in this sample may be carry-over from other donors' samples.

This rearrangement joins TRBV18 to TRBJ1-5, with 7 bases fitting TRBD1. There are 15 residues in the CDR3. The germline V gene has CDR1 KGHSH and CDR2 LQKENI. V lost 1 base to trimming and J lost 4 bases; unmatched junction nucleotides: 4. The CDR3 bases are TGTGCCAGCTCACCACTGGGACAGCCAAATCAGCCCCAGCATTTT. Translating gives CASSPLGQPNQPQHF.

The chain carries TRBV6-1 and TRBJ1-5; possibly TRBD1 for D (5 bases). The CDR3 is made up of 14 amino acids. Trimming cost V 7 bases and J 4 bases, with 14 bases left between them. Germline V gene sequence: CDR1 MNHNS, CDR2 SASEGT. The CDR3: CASMQGLRNQPQHF. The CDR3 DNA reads TGTGCCAGCATGCAGGGACTAAGGAATCAGCCCCAGCATTTT.

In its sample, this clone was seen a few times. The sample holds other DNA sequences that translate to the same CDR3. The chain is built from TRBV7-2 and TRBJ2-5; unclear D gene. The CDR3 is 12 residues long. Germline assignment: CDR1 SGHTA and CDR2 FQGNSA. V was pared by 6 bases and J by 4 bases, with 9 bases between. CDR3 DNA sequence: TGTGCCAGCAGTAGGCCTGGAGAGACCCAGTACTTC. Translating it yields CASSRPGETQYF.